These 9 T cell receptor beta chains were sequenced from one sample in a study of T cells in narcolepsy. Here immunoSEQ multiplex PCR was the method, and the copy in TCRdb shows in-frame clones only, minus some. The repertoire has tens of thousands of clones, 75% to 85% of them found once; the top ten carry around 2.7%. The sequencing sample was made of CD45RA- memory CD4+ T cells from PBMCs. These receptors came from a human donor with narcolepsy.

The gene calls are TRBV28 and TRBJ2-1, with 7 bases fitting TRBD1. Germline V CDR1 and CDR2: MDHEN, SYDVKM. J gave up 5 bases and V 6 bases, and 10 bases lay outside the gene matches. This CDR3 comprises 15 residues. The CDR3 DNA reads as TGTGCCAGCAGCTTTCCGGGACAGATTAACAATGAGCAGTTCTTC. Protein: CASSFPGQINNEQFF.

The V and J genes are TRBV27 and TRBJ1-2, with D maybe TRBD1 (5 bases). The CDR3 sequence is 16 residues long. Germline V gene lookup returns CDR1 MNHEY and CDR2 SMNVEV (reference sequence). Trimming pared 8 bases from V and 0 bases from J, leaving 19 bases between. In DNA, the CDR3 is TGTGCCAGCGCACAGGAGGCATTAATCCCTAACTATGGCTACACCTTC. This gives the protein CASAQEALIPNYGYTF.

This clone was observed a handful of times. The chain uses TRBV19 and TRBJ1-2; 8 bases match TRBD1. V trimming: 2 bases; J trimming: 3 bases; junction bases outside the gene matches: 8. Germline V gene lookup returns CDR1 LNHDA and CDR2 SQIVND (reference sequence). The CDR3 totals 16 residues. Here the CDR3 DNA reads TGTGCCAGTAGTATACCGACAGGGGACCAGCACTATGGCTACACCTTC. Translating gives CASSIPTGDQHYGYTF.

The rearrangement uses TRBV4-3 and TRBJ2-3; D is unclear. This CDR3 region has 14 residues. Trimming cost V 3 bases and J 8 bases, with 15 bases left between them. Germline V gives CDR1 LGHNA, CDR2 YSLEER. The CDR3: CASSHVRSTGTQYF. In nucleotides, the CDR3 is TGCGCCAGCAGCCACGTTCGAAGCACGGGTACGCAGTATTTT.

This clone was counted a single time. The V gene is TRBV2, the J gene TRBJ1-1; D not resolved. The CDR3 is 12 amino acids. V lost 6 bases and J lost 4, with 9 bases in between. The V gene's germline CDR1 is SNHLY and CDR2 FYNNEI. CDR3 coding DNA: TGTGCCAGCAGAGCAGGCCGCACTGAAGCTTTCTTT. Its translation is CASRAGRTEAFF.

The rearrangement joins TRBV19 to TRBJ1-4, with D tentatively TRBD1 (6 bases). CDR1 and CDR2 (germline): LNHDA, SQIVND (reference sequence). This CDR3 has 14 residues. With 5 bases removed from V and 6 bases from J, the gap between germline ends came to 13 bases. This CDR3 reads CASSLGGADEKLFF. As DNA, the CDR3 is TGTGCCAGTAGTCTTGGGGGGGCCGATGAAAAACTGTTTTTT.

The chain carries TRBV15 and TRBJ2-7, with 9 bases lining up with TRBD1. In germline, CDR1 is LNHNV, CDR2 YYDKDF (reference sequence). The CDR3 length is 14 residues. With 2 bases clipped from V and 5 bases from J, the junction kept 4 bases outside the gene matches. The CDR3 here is CATSRFGTGNEQYF. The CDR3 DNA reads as TGTGCCACCAGCAGATTTGGGACAGGGAACGAGCAGTACTTC.

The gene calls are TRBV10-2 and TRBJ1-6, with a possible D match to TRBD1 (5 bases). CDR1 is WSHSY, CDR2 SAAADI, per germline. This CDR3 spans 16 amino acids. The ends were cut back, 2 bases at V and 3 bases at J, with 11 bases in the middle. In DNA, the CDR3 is TGCGCCAGCAGTGAGGGGACTTTAGACTATAATTCACCCCTCCACTTT. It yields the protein CASSEGTLDYNSPLHF.

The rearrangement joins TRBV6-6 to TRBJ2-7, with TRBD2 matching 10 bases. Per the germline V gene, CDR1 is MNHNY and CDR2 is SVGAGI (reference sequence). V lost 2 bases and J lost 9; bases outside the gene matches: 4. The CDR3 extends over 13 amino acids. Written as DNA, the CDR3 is TGTGCCAGCAGTTACGGACTAGCGGAGAGGCAGTACTTC. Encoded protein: CASSYGLAERQYF.